These 28 T cell receptor beta chains were all obtained from the same sample, sequenced in a study of control samples from healthy donors and cancer patients. Sequenced by immunoSEQ multiplex PCR; TCRdb stores in-frame clones only, minus some. This sample has tens of thousands of clones; approximately 85% occur once, and the top ten carry roughly 37%. Sequenced input: PBMCs. All receptors derive from a man in his 60s with head and neck cancer.

This clone was counted a single time. The chain links TRBV6-5 to TRBJ1-1; D is uncertain. The V gene lost 0 bases and the J gene lost 4 bases, with 12 bases spanning the gap. CDR3 length equals 15 residues. Germline loops: CDR1 MNHEY, CDR2 SVGAGI. CDR3 sequence reads: CASSYSQGLATEAFF. The CDR3, as DNA: TGTGCCAGCAGTTACTCGCAAGGGTTGGCCACTGAAGCTTTCTTT.

The count of this clone is one. The chain joins TRBV29-1 to TRBJ2-7; TRBD1 aligns across 8 bases. The germline V gene has CDR1 SQVTM and CDR2 ANQGSEA. With V trimmed by 5 bases and J by 7 bases, 13 bases remained unmatched. The CDR3 extends over 14 amino acids. The DNA of the CDR3 is TGCAGCGTTCAAACAACAGGGGGTGAAGGTGAGCAGTACGTC. Residues: CSVQTTGGEGEQYV.

The gene calls are TRBV5-1 and TRBJ1-1; D is unclear. Between the trimmed V and J ends, which lost 4 bases and 5 bases, there was a span of 15 bases. CDR1 and CDR2 from the germline V gene are SGHRS and YFSETQ. The length of the CDR3 is 14 residues. CDR3 nucleotide sequence: TGCGCCAGCAGCGAAGCGCCCGACGTTACTGAAGCTTTCTTT. Its translation is CASSEAPDVTEAFF. Supplemented by reference TRBV5-1 and TRBJ1-1, the full variable domain reads KAGVTQTPRYLIKTRGQQVTLSCSPISGHRSVSWYQQTPGQGLQFLFEYFSETQRNKGNFPGRFSGRQFSNSRSEMNVSTLELGDSALYLCASSEAPDVTEAFFGQGTRLTVV.

This sequence joins TRBV3-1 (or the pseudogene TRBV3-2) and TRBJ1-6; D not resolved. The CDR3 contains 14 residues. Germline V gene data show CDR1 as LGHDT and CDR2 as YNNKEL (reference sequence). The V end lost 4 bases, the J end lost 2 bases, and 6 bases lay between the germline ends. CDR3 sequence: CASSRWTYNSPLHF. The CDR3 region has the DNA TGTGCCAGCAGCCGGTGGACCTATAATTCACCCCTCCACTTT.

The rearrangement links TRBV18 to TRBJ1-1; D is unclear. CDR1 is KGHSH, CDR2 LQKENI, per germline. V dropped 3 bases and J dropped 7 bases, with 12 bases sitting between them. CDR3 length equals 13 residues. The CDR3 nucleotides read TGTGCCAGCTCACCGAATGCGGGTAATGAAGCTTTCTTT. Protein product: CASSPNAGNEAFF.

This rearrangement joins TRBV24-1 to TRBJ2-2; 8 bases map to TRBD1. Looked up from germline, CDR1 is KGHDR and CDR2 is SFDVKD. The CDR3 loop spans 16 amino acids. Trimming removed 1 base from V and 6 bases from J; junction bases left unmatched: 6. The CDR3 spells CATSDFQGATAGELFF. The CDR3 DNA reads TGTGCCACCAGTGATTTCCAGGGGGCCACGGCCGGGGAGCTGTTTTTT.

The chain employs TRBV2 and TRBJ2-3, with D perhaps TRBD1 (6 bases). CDR1 SNHLY and CDR2 FYNNEI come from the germline V gene. CDR3 length: 13 amino acids. With 9 bases removed from V and 1 base from J, the gap between germline ends came to 11 bases. In DNA, the CDR3 is TGTGCCAGTAGATCAGGGGGCACAGATACGCAGTATTTT. Translating it yields CASRSGGTDTQYF.

The chain carries TRBV12-3 or TRBV12-4 and TRBJ2-7; the D gene is possibly TRBD1 (6 bases). This CDR3 contains 13 residues. V lost 6 bases, J lost 4 bases, and 13 bases lay in between. In DNA form, the CDR3 reads TGTGCCAGCAGACCCCCAGGACAGTACGAGCAGTACTTC. Protein sequence: CASRPPGQYEQYF.

The rearrangement links TRBV6-5 to TRBJ2-3, with 10 bases aligning to TRBD2. The germline V gene encodes CDR1 MNHEY and CDR2 SVGAGI. V dropped 7 bases and J dropped 4; count of bases not matched to a gene: 8. There are 15 residues in the CDR3. In nucleotides, the CDR3 is TGTGCCAGCAACCTCCTAGCGGGAGCGGCAGATACGCAGTATTTT. As protein: CASNLLAGAADTQYF.

The V gene is TRBV19, the J gene TRBJ2-1; possibly TRBD2 for D (7 bases). Germline CDR1 is LNHDA and CDR2 is SQIVND (reference sequence). The CDR3 runs 13 residues. The V gene lost 5 bases and the J gene lost 6 bases, with 11 bases spanning the gap. The CDR3 loop is CASSRGAGNEQFF. CDR3 bases: TGTGCCAGTAGTCGGGGGGCTGGCAATGAGCAGTTCTTC.

The rearrangement uses TRBV9 and TRBJ2-7, with D unresolved. Germline V gives CDR1 SGDLS, CDR2 YYNGEE. This CDR3 contains 15 residues. V lost 3 bases and J lost 0, with 13 bases in between. This CDR3 is CASSAASGFSYEQYF. The CDR3 DNA reads as TGTGCCAGCAGCGCTGCTTCGGGTTTCTCCTACGAGCAGTACTTC.

Relative to its sample, this clone is medium-sized. The chain uses TRBV6-5 and TRBJ1-1; D call uncertain. The germline V gene has CDR1 MNHEY and CDR2 SVGAGI. The CDR3 extends over 14 amino acids. The germline V and J ends were trimmed by 8 bases and 7 bases, with 20 bases remaining between them. The CDR3 protein is CASRRSTIGYEAFF. The CDR3 nucleotides read TGTGCCAGCCGACGGTCTACAATCGGGTATGAAGCTTTCTTT.

V and J are TRBV10-3 and TRBJ1-1, with D tentatively TRBD1 (6 bases). CDR1 ENHRY and CDR2 SYGVKD come from the germline V gene. With 10 bases removed from V and 1 base from J, the gap between germline ends came to 13 bases. This CDR3 has 13 residues. CDR3 sequence (DNA): TGTGCCAGCACATTACAGGGGAACACTGAAGCTTTCTTT. Its translation: CASTLQGNTEAFF.

This chain uses TRBV6-6 with TRBJ2-7; D may be TRBD1 or TRBD2 (5 bases each). The CDR3 is 14 residues long. The V and J ends lost 2 bases and 3 bases respectively, with 11 bases between them. The germline V gene has CDR1 MNHNY and CDR2 SVGAGI (reference sequence). In DNA form, the CDR3 reads TGTGCCAGCAGTTACCCGGGGACCGTCTACGAGCAGTACTTC. Translated, it gives CASSYPGTVYEQYF.

The CDR3 coding sequence is TGTGCCAGCAGTTACTCTAGCGGTTACACAGATACGCAGTATTTT. Protein sequence: CASSYSSGYTDTQYF. The genes are TRBV6-2 or TRBV6-3 and TRBJ2-3; tentatively, D is TRBD2 (6 bases). V lost 0 bases, J lost 2 bases, and 9 bases lay in between. CDR3 length: 15 residues. The germline gives CDR1 MNHEY, CDR2 SVGEGT.

In nucleotides, the CDR3 is TGTGCCAGAAGCCAGAGGACAGGAGGGGATAATTCACCCCTCCACTTT. The encoded protein is CARSQRTGGDNSPLHF. The gene calls are TRBV5-3 and TRBJ1-6; 7 bases fit TRBD1. TRBV5-3 qualifies as an ORF whose function is uncertain. The ends lost 4 bases at V and 5 bases at J; junction bases unmatched: 9. This CDR3 is built from 16 residues.

CDR3 nucleotide sequence: TGTGCCAGCAGCTTAGGGGTGAAGGCCGGGCACTATGGCTACACCTTC. This codes for CASSLGVKAGHYGYTF. This chain connects TRBV5-5 to TRBJ1-2; maybe TRBD1 (5 bases). The V end lost 2 bases, the J end lost 3 bases, and 17 bases lay between the germline ends. This CDR3 is built from 16 residues. The germline V gene has CDR1 SGHKS and CDR2 YYEKEE (reference sequence).

This clone was observed once. The chain is built from TRBV11-2 and TRBJ2-7, with D possibly being TRBD1 (5 bases). Germline values: CDR1 SGHAT, CDR2 FQNNGV. The CDR3 sequence is 13 residues long. Trimming took 6 bases from V and 1 from J, leaving 10 bases between them. The CDR3 sequence is CASRKSGSYEQYV. The CDR3 DNA sequence: TGTGCCAGCAGGAAGTCAGGGTCCTACGAGCAGTACGTC.

The chain uses TRBV4-2 and TRBJ2-1; the match to TRBD2 covers 8 bases. The junction had 1 base not matched to a gene; V was cut back by 0 bases and J by 0 bases. CDR3 length: 16 amino acids. Germline V gene sequence: CDR1 LGHNA, CDR2 YNFKEQ. CDR3 nucleotide sequence: TGTGCCAGCAGCCAAGAAGCGGGGGACTCCTACAATGAGCAGTTCTTC. Protein product: CASSQEAGDSYNEQFF.

This sequence joins TRBV27 and TRBJ1-6, with 7 bases aligning to TRBD1. Trimming removed 2 bases from V and 3 bases from J; junction bases left unmatched: 7. Germline-derived CDR1 and CDR2 are MNHEY and SMNVEV (reference sequence). This CDR3 has 17 amino acids. CDR3 bases: TGTGCCAGCAGTTTACAAGGGGACAGCTACTATAATTCACCCCTCCACTTT. It is translated as CASSLQGDSYYNSPLHF.

The V gene is TRBV27, the J gene TRBJ1-5, with D maybe TRBD1 (6 bases). The V and J ends lost 6 bases and 1 base respectively, with 13 bases between them. This CDR3 is built from 15 residues. Germline V gives CDR1 MNHEY, CDR2 SMNVEV (reference sequence). The CDR3: CASRSGGWSNQPQHF. The CDR3 DNA sequence: TGTGCCAGCAGGTCCGGGGGCTGGAGCAATCAGCCCCAGCATTTT.

This clone was detected only a few times. The chain uses TRBV18 and TRBJ2-3, with D perhaps given as TRBD1 or TRBD2 (5 bases each). This CDR3 comprises 15 residues. V was clipped by 4 bases and J by 4 bases, with 15 bases between them. From germline, CDR1 is KGHSH and CDR2 LQKENI. The CDR3 DNA reads as TGTGCCAGCTCACTCCCCGGGACCGAATCAGATACGCAGTATTTT. Translation: CASSLPGTESDTQYF.

The V call is TRBV9, the J call TRBJ2-7; TRBD1 is a possible D gene (7 bases). The CDR3 has 14 residues. Germline assignment: CDR1 SGDLS and CDR2 YYNGEE. V was trimmed by 1 base and J by 3 bases, leaving 11 bases between them. The CDR3 nucleotides are TGTGCCAGCAGCGTATACCAGGGGGGCTACGAGCAGTACTTC. Its translation: CASSVYQGGYEQYF.

As DNA, the CDR3 is TGTGCCACCAGTGATTTGCGGAGCGGGCCCATCTATGGCTACACCTTC. This sequence encodes CATSDLRSGPIYGYTF. The genes are TRBV24-1 and TRBJ1-2; D not resolved. The V gene lost 0 bases and the J gene lost 4 bases, with 14 bases spanning the gap. CDR3 length equals 16 residues. Per the germline V gene, CDR1 is KGHDR and CDR2 is SFDVKD.

The table lists this clone with a few counts. The chain has TRBV9 and TRBJ2-6, with D maybe TRBD2 (6 bases). Trimming shortened V by 0 bases and J by 2 bases, and 6 bases separated the two germline ends. Germline CDR1 and CDR2: SGDLS and YYNGEE. The CDR3 sequence is 15 residues long. The CDR3 DNA follows: TGTGCCAGCAGCGTAGGCGGGGCTGGGGCCAACGTCCTGACTTTC. Translated: CASSVGGAGANVLTF.

J is TRBJ2-1 and V is TRBV12-3 or TRBV12-4, with a weak D call TRBD1 (6 bases). The V end lost 3 bases, the J end lost 6 bases, and 9 bases lay between the germline ends. The CDR3 is made up of 13 amino acids. CDR3 bases: TGTGCCAGCAGTTTCCCCAGGGGCAATGAGCAGTTCTTC. Translation: CASSFPRGNEQFF.

The rearrangement uses TRBV5-6 and TRBJ1-2; the D gene is possibly TRBD1 (5 bases). Germline V gives CDR1 SGHDT, CDR2 YYEEEE. Trimming removed 4 bases at V and 4 bases at J, with 17 bases between. The CDR3 is 15 residues long. As DNA, the CDR3 is TGTGCCAGCAGCAGGAGGGGACTACAAGGCTATGGCTACACCTTC. It is translated as CASSRRGLQGYGYTF.

The CDR3 sequence is CASAKQIFSYEQYF. The DNA of the CDR3 is TGTGCCAGCGCGAAACAGATCTTCTCCTACGAGCAGTACTTC. The rearrangement joins TRBV27 to TRBJ2-7, with D hard to call. The CDR3 contains 14 residues. Germline lookup yields CDR1 MNHEY and CDR2 SMNVEV (reference sequence). V lost 8 bases, J lost 0 bases, and 14 bases lay in between.